This record looks at one T cell receptor (beta chain) sequence and its context. Germline-derived CDR1 and CDR2 are LNHDA and SQIVND (reference sequence). The CDR3 extends over 13 amino acids. Trimming left V 10 bases short and J 2 bases short, with 12 bases between. Per the study methods: It was from reference gene primer amplification that nucleated cell counts were estimated. Generated by immunoSEQ multiplex PCR, the TCRdb table keeps only in-frame clones and is missing some. From that table come the V and J calls and clone size; the DNA was used to work out D and trimming. The table shows under 200,000 clones, with roughly 86% occurring only once. The sample comes from a study of blood T cell repertoires in COVID-19. Study-level information: Collection of acute and convalescent COVID-19 samples took place in the United States, Italy and Spain. Sources were T cells, B-cell-depleted T cells, or PBMCs; the material itself was cDNA or gDNA.

Sequencing was performed on peripheral blood. This chain uses TRBV19 with TRBJ2-1; TRBD2 is a possible D gene (5 bases). The TCR comes from a man between 65 and 85 years old with acute or convalescent COVID-19. The CDR3 nucleotides are TGTGCCACTCTAGCCTTTCCCTACAATGAGCAGTTCTTC. The encoded protein is CATLAFPYNEQFF.